The sequence of this TCR beta chain was determined in a study of PD-L1 blockade in urothelial cancer. This clone has just one count. The data were produced by immunoSEQ multiplex PCR, yet TCRdb's version contains in-frame clones alone and is incomplete. Among more than 60,000 clones listed, 85% to 90% were seen once. Trimming shortened V by 3 bases and J by 1 base, and 10 bases separated the two germline ends. The germline V gene encodes CDR1 MNHEY and CDR2 SMNVEV (reference sequence). CDR3 length: 14 amino acids. Regarding time point: peripheral blood 6 weeks after treatment start. This receptor was obtained from a man between 60 and 70 years old with urothelial cancer. The chain recombines TRBV27 with TRBJ2-7, with no clear D. The sequenced sample was PBMCs, obtained around atezolizumab (anti-PD-L1) treatment. The CDR3 sequence is CASSFTVGSYEQYF. CDR3 nucleotide sequence: TGTGCCAGCAGTTTTACAGTCGGATCCTACGAGCAGTACTTC.